The clone carrying this T cell receptor beta chain was seen more than once but under ten times. The data stem from a study of blood T cell repertoires in COVID-19. Study details: Collection of acute and convalescent COVID-19 samples took place in the United States, Italy and Spain.

V trimming: 3 bases; J trimming: 4 bases; junction bases outside the gene matches: 6. CDR1 and CDR2 (germline): SGHKS, YYEKEE (reference sequence). CDR3 size: 15 residues. Clones were sequenced by immunoSEQ multiplex PCR, and TCRdb holds only the in-frame ones, with some missing. Among about 210,000 clones listed, around 86% were seen once. The sequencing sample was made of PBMCs or T cells enriched from blood (not recorded which). The chain employs TRBV5-5 and TRBJ1-4; 7 bases are a match to TRBD1. The sequence was collected from a woman between 35 and 50 years old in a cohort exposed to, infected with or recovered from COVID-19 (not recorded which). The CDR3 coding sequence is TGTGCCAGCAGCTGGGGGACAGCTGATAATGAAAAACTGTTTTTT. This gives the protein CASSWGTADNEKLFF. Based on the CDR3 plus reference TRBV5-5 and TRBJ1-4, the full variable domain is DAGVTQSPTHLIKTRGQQVTLRCSPISGHKSVSWYQQVLGQGPQFIFQYYEKEERGRGNFPDRFSARQFPNYSSELNVNALLLGDSALYLCASSWGTADNEKLFFGSGTQLSVL.